This record concerns one T cell receptor (beta chain) sequence. Its antigen remains unidentified. Base qualities are not provided; no much larger clone lies one nucleotide away. The source of the sample is a study of blood T cell repertoires in COVID-19 (dated by TCRdb to the early 2020s). Regarding the research as a whole: Collaborator samples came from the United States, Italy and Spain and covered acute and convalescent phases of COVID-19. A de-identified subject ID, COVID-19 status, age in years and sex were almost always included in the sample metadata. The repertoires were released in a freely available public database intended as a resource for research on the immune response to SARS-CoV-2. The material from the prospective study consisted of cDNA or gDNA derived from T cells, B-cell-depleted T cells, or PBMCs. The dataset comprised deeply sampled blood TCRbeta repertoires from subjects exposed to, actively infected with, or recovered from COVID-19. Where available, HLA class I and class II types were taken from metadata supplied by the sample provider and were not determined by assay-based typing. Samples came from the ongoing ImmuneRACE study (first 160 participants) plus 1,254 subjects from 6 global collaborators. Overall study results and their limits: How much clinical and demographic metadata was included differed by source and by participant, and the metadata was provided uncurated.

TCRbeta CDR3 regions were amplified from genomic DNA using the immunoSEQ Assay, a bias-controlled multiplex PCR. As for how the authors treated the data: Within the assay, amplification of reference gene primers was used to estimate how many nucleated cells each sample contained. To quantify the absolute abundance of each unique TCRbeta CDR3 rearrangement, sequence reads were collapsed and filtered. Productive Simpson clonality was computed per sample as the square root of Simpson's diversity index over productive rearrangements. TCRdb holds this immuneACCESS table with in-frame rearrangements only. Some clones are missing; in checked studies, unresolved V genes explain under half, and the rest has no known cause. V, J and clone size are those of that table, while D and trimming were read from the DNA. The sample has 350,000 to 400,000 clones on record, around nine tenths of them singletons. The ten top clones hold less than 9% of the sample.

One collaborating source in Seattle enrolled patients while the patients were actively infected and followed the patients over time throughout the course of disease. Whole blood was collected in K2EDTA tubes by collaborating institutions according to the institutions' own protocols. Collaborator samples were shipped for TCRbeta analysis as frozen whole blood, isolated PBMCs, or DNA extracted from either sample type. Counted from cysteine to phenylalanine, this CDR3 has 13 amino acids. Only the CDR3 region is kept as DNA, spanning 39 bases read in frame from base 1. Trimming at the junction amounts to 1 base on V and 0 bases on J, and the germline ends lie 4 bases apart. Reading the germline V gene gives CDR1 SGDLS and CDR2 YYNGEE.

In this chain, TRBV9 is recombined with TRBJ1-1, with no confidently assigned D gene. Sequenced sample: peripheral blood. The receptor's source is a woman aged 60 to 75 with COVID-19, enrolled during active disease. The CDR3 region: CASSVQMNTEAFF. The bases read TGTGCCAGCAGCGTACAGATGAACACTGAAGCTTTCTTT.